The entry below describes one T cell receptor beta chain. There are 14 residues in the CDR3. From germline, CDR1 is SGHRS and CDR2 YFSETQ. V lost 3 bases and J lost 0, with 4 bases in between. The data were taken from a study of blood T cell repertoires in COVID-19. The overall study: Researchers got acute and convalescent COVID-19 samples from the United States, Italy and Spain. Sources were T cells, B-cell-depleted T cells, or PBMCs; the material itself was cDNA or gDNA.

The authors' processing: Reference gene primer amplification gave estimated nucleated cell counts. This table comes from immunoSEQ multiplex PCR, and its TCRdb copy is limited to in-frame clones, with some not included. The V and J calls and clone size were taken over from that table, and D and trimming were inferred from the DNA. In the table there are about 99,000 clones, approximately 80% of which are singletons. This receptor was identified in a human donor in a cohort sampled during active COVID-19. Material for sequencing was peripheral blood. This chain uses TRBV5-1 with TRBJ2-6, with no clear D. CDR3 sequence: CASSSGSGANVLTF. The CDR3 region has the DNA TGCGCCAGCAGCTCCGGCTCTGGGGCCAACGTCCTGACTTTC. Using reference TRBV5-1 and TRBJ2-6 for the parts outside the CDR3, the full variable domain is KAGVTQTPRYLIKTRGQQVTLSCSPISGHRSVSWYQQTPGQGLQFLFEYFSETQRNKGNFPGRFSGRQFSNSRSEMNVSTLELGDSALYLCASSSGSGANVLTFGAGSRLTVL.